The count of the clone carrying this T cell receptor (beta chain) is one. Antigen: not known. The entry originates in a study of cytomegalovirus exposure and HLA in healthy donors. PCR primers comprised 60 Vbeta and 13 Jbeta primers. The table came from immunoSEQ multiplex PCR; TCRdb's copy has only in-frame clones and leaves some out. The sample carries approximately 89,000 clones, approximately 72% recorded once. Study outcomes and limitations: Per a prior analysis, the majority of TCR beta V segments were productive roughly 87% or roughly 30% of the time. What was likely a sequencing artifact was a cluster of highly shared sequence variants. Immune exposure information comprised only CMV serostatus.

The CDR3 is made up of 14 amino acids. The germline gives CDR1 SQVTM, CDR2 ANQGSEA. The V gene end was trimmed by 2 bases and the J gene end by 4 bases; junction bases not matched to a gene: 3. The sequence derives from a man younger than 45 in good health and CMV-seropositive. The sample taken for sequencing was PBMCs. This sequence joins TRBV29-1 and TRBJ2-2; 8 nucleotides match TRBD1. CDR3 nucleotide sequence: TGCAGCGTTGAATGGCAGGGGGCCACCGGGGAGCTGTTTTTT. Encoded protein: CSVEWQGATGELFF.